The present TCR beta chain was sequenced within a study of cytomegalovirus exposure and HLA in healthy donors. The PCR ran on 60 Vbeta and 13 Jbeta primers. Libraries were prepared by immunoSEQ multiplex PCR; TCRdb keeps only in-frame clonotypes and omits some of them. The sample contains about 110,000 clones, roughly 80% of which appear only once. Germline V gives CDR1 MNHEY, CDR2 SVGAGI. The CDR3 extends over 16 amino acids. The sequenced material came from PBMCs. The sequence was collected from a man aged 25 to 45 in good health and CMV-seropositive. V and J are TRBV6-5 and TRBJ2-5; 8 bases are shared with TRBD1. The J call is doubtful: the DNA matches TRBJ2-7 better. The chain's CDR3 is CASSYSRQGRTYEQYF. CDR3 DNA: TGTGCCAGCAGTTACTCAAGACAGGGGAGGACCTACGAGCAGTACTTC.